A single sample gave rise to the 14 T cell receptor beta chains below, sequenced in a study of cytomegalovirus exposure and HLA in healthy donors. The PCR employed 60 Vbeta primers together with 13 Jbeta primers. Profiling relied on immunoSEQ multiplex PCR, and the TCRdb table lists in-frame clones only, not all of them. The table has 100,000 to 150,000 clones, about 84% seen once. Sequencing was performed on PBMCs. Receptors originate from a boy aged 5-17 years in good health and CMV-seronegative.

The chain joins TRBV30 to TRBJ2-1; the D is unclear. Germline CDR1 GTSNPN, CDR2 SVGIG (reference sequence). V gave up 0 bases and J gave up 9 bases, with 6 bases separating them. This CDR3 region has 11 residues. CDR3 sequence (DNA): TGTGCCTGGAGTGTACGCGCTGAGCAGTTCTTC. This sequence encodes CAWSVRAEQFF.

This clone appeared a few times. This rearrangement joins TRBV6-5 to TRBJ2-7; possibly TRBD1 for D (6 bases). The CDR3 covers 14 residues. Germline lookup yields CDR1 MNHEY and CDR2 SVGAGI. V was shortened by 10 bases and J by 2 bases, with 18 bases between the two germline ends. CDR3 sequence (DNA): TGTGCCACCTACGACCGGGACAACCCCTACGAGCAGTACTTC. The encoded protein is CATYDRDNPYEQYF.

This chain joins TRBV6-5 and TRBJ1-2; TRBD1 is a possible D gene (6 bases). The CDR3 is 14 amino acids. The germline V gene has CDR1 MNHEY and CDR2 SVGAGI. Trimming pared 6 bases from V and 4 bases from J, leaving 15 bases between. The CDR3 DNA is TGTGCCAGCAGCAAAGGGACAACGCTCTATGGCTACACCTTC. Amino acids: CASSKGTTLYGYTF.

The chain couples TRBV7-9 to TRBJ1-3, with D perhaps matching TRBD1 (5 bases). The V and J ends lost 5 bases and 2 bases respectively, with 10 bases between them. The CDR3 runs 14 residues. CDR1 and CDR2 (germline): SEHNR, FQNEAQ (reference sequence). The CDR3 region has the DNA TGTGCCAGCAGCACGACAGAAGCTGGAAACACCATATATTTT. Protein sequence: CASSTTEAGNTIYF. Based on the CDR3 plus reference TRBV7-9 and TRBJ1-3, the full variable domain is DTGVSQNPRHKITKRGQNVTFRCDPISEHNRLYWYRQTLGQGPEFLTYFQNEAQLEKSRLLSDRFSAERPKGSFSTLEIQRTEQGDSAMYLCASSTTEAGNTIYFGEGSWLTVV.

The chain uses TRBV27 and TRBJ1-1; maybe TRBD1 (5 bases). The CDR3 covers 14 residues. Germline loops: CDR1 MNHEY, CDR2 SMNVEV (reference sequence). Trimming cost V 3 bases and J 2 bases, with 10 bases left between them. CDR3 loop: CASSLGGVNTEAFF. The DNA for the CDR3 is TGTGCCAGCAGTTTGGGGGGGGTAAACACTGAAGCTTTCTTT.

This chain uses TRBV5-1 with TRBJ2-1, with D unclear. V lost 4 bases, J lost 5 bases, and 10 bases lay in between. This CDR3 has 13 residues. Germline loops: CDR1 SGHRS, CDR2 YFSETQ. This chain's CDR3 is CASSTNLDNEQFF. CDR3 DNA sequence: TGCGCCAGCAGCACTAACTTGGACAATGAGCAGTTCTTC.

The rearrangement links TRBV5-1 to TRBJ2-2; no definite D call. Trimming removed 5 bases at V and 8 bases at J, with 10 bases between. The CDR3 consists of 12 residues. Germline CDR1 and CDR2: SGHRS and YFSETQ. The DNA for the CDR3 is TGCGCCAGCAGGTTAGAATCAGGGGAGCTGTTTTTT. As protein: CASRLESGELFF.

The chain links TRBV4-1 to TRBJ1-1, with 7 positions matching TRBD1. The junction had 9 bases not matched to a gene; V was cut back by 4 bases and J by 1 base. The CDR3 extends over 16 amino acids. Per germline, CDR1 MGHRA and CDR2 YSYEKL. CDR3 amino acids: CASSPGAGQSNTEAFF. DNA for the CDR3: TGCGCCAGCAGCCCAGGTGCGGGACAGTCGAACACTGAAGCTTTCTTT.

This chain joins TRBV27 and TRBJ2-1; perhaps TRBD1 as D (5 bases). The germline V and J ends were trimmed by 7 bases and 8 bases, with 12 bases remaining between them. The germline gives CDR1 MNHEY, CDR2 SMNVEV (reference sequence). This CDR3 spans 12 amino acids. For the CDR3, the DNA is TGTGCCAGCACCTCAAGGGGTGATGAGCAGTTCTTC. It codes for CASTSRGDEQFF.

V usage is TRBV2 and J usage is TRBJ1-1; D gene unclear. This CDR3 spans 13 amino acids. V was pared by 5 bases and J by 4 bases, with 11 bases between. Germline V gene sequence: CDR1 SNHLY, CDR2 FYNNEI. CDR3 DNA: TGTGCCAGCAGTAGATTCGCGGGCACTGAAGCTTTCTTT. Translating gives CASSRFAGTEAFF.

The J gene is TRBJ1-1, the V gene TRBV25-1; no clear D gene. This CDR3 is built from 12 residues. V lost 11 bases, J lost 4 bases, and 14 bases lay in between. Germline V gives CDR1 MGHDK, CDR2 SYGVNS. The CDR3 nucleotides are TGTGCCGCCACAGCGGGTTCCACTGAAGCTTTCTTT. Translated, it gives CAATAGSTEAFF.

The chain combines TRBV10-2 with TRBJ1-1, with unresolved D. The CDR3 totals 13 residues. The germline gives CDR1 WSHSY, CDR2 SAAADI. The V and J ends lost 3 bases and 4 bases respectively, with 9 bases between them. In nucleotides, the CDR3 is TGCGCCAGCAGTGAAGGACTGTTCACTGAAGCTTTCTTT. It specifies CASSEGLFTEAFF.

The chain is built from TRBV29-1 and TRBJ1-2; D ambiguous. The CDR3 consists of 14 residues. In germline, CDR1 is SQVTM, CDR2 ANQGSEA. The V and J ends lost 3 bases and 3 bases respectively, with 14 bases between them. CDR3 in amino acids: CSVDSPGEDYGYTF. CDR3 nucleotide sequence: TGCAGCGTTGATTCGCCTGGGGAGGACTATGGCTACACCTTC. The entire variable domain, with the rest obtained from reference TRBV29-1 and TRBJ1-2, is as follows: SAVISQKPSRDICQRGTSLTIQCQVDSQVTMMFWYRQQPGQSLTLIATANQGSEATYESGFVIDKFPISRPNLTFSTLTVSNMSPEDSSIYLCSVDSPGEDYGYTFGSGTRLTVV.

This chain connects TRBV4-2 to TRBJ1-1; D not resolved. CDR1 and CDR2 (germline): LGHNA, YNFKEQ. V lost 1 base and J lost 2, with 14 bases in between. The CDR3 spans 16 residues. The DNA for the CDR3 is TGTGCCAGCAGCCAAGGTGCCTCCGGTATCAACACTGAAGCTTTCTTT. Translation: CASSQGASGINTEAFF.